The 6 T cell receptor beta chains below come from one sample, sequenced in a study of persistence of HIV-infected CD4 T cells. The antigens of these receptors remain unknown. The immunoSEQ assay was version 4, run in survey mode. TCRdb's copy holds only in-frame clones and misses some; the assay was immunoSEQ multiplex PCR. The sample lists about 30,000 clones, approximately 66% occurring once. An overlapping HIV-1 Gag peptide pool stimulated these cells at about 1 ug/peptide/mL. Sorting selected CD4+ T cells upregulating both CD40 ligand and CD69. Sequencing was performed on CD4+ T cells sorted from PBMCs after 18-hour stimulation, taken from a patient who received antiretroviral therapy. The receptors were gathered from an adult man with HIV who was CMV-seropositive.

The V and J genes are TRBV7-6 and TRBJ2-2, with TRBD1 matching over 8 bases. CDR1 is SGHVS, CDR2 FNYEAQ, per germline. Trimming took 5 bases from V and 0 from J; bases not matched to a gene: 5. The CDR3 loop spans 16 amino acids. The CDR3: CASSTRTGTNTGELFF. In DNA form, the CDR3 reads TGTGCCAGCAGCACCCGGACAGGGACGAACACCGGGGAGCTGTTTTTT.

V usage is TRBV19 and J usage is TRBJ1-3; D gene uncertain. Germline CDR1 LNHDA, CDR2 SQIVND (reference sequence). V lost 6 bases and J 4 bases, leaving 7 bases between the germline ends. The CDR3 spans 12 residues. This chain's CDR3 is CASSRQGNTIYF. DNA for the CDR3: TGTGCCAGTAGCCGCCAAGGAAACACCATATATTTT.

The chain links TRBV19 to TRBJ2-2; D is undetermined. The length of the CDR3 is 15 residues. The V gene lost 3 bases and the J gene lost 1 base, with 9 bases spanning the gap. Germline V gene data show CDR1 as LNHDA and CDR2 as SQIVND (reference sequence). CDR3 sequence (DNA): TGTGCCAGTAGTATCGGCAGCCAGAACACCGGGGAGCTGTTTTTT. Protein product: CASSIGSQNTGELFF.

The V gene is TRBV6-5, the J gene TRBJ2-1, with 8 bases matching TRBD1. The CDR3 is 13 amino acids. V trimming: 10 bases; J trimming: 6 bases; junction bases outside the gene matches: 8. Germline-derived CDR1 and CDR2 are MNHEY and SVGAGI. The CDR3 DNA is TGTGCCACCGGACAGGGAAAAGTCAATGAGCAGTTCTTC. This codes for CATGQGKVNEQFF.

The J gene is TRBJ2-7, the V gene TRBV6-1; D gene unclear. The ends were cut back, 5 bases at V and 4 bases at J, with 9 bases in the middle. Germline CDR1 reads MNHNS; CDR2 reads SASEGT. The CDR3 contains 12 residues. The CDR3 is CASSLPPYEQYF. The CDR3, as DNA: TGTGCCAGCAGTCTCCCTCCGTACGAGCAGTACTTC.

This clone was detected only once. The same CDR3 also results from other DNA sequences found in this sample. The J gene is TRBJ1-2, the V gene TRBV4-1, with 7 positions matching TRBD1. CDR1 and CDR2 (germline): MGHRA, YSYEKL. The V and J ends lost 0 bases and 8 bases, in that order; junction bases with no gene match: 9. This CDR3 is 15 amino acids long. The CDR3 spells CASSQEGTGVGGYTF. CDR3 in DNA: TGCGCCAGCAGCCAAGAGGGCACAGGGGTGGGAGGCTACACCTTC.